Listed here are 27 T cell receptor beta chains from one sample, sequenced in a study of cytomegalovirus exposure and HLA in healthy donors. This PCR relied on a set of 60 Vbeta primers and 13 Jbeta primers. The table came from immunoSEQ multiplex PCR; TCRdb's copy has only in-frame clones and leaves some out. The sample has over 130,000 clones, approximately 79% seen once. The material sequenced was PBMCs. These receptors all come from a man aged 45-65 years in good health and CMV-seropositive.

This sequence joins TRBV10-3 and TRBJ1-1; the match to TRBD1 covers 7 bases. Germline CDR1 and CDR2: ENHRY and SYGVKD. The ends lost 5 bases at V and 6 bases at J; junction bases unmatched: 6. This CDR3 comprises 13 residues. CDR3 loop: CAISTTGVAEAFF. CDR3 nucleotides: TGTGCCATCAGTACTACAGGGGTTGCTGAAGCTTTCTTT.

This clone was counted only a few times. The gene calls are TRBV5-1 and TRBJ2-3, with a tentative D call TRBD1 (6 bases). V was trimmed by 0 bases and J by 4 bases, leaving 12 bases between them. The CDR3 is 15 residues long. Germline CDR1 reads SGHRS; CDR2 reads YFSETQ. The CDR3 nucleotides read TGCGCCAGCAGCTTGGGACAGGCTCTGGCAGATACGCAGTATTTT. Translation: CASSLGQALADTQYF.

This clone was seen only a few times. The V call is TRBV6-5, the J call TRBJ2-7; D may be TRBD1 (6 bases). Trimming removed 0 bases from V and 2 bases from J, with 8 bases in between. The CDR3 runs to 14 residues. Germline CDR1 and CDR2: MNHEY and SVGAGI. CDR3 sequence: CASSYSGTTYEQYF. CDR3 bases: TGTGCCAGCAGTTACTCCGGGACAACCTACGAGCAGTACTTC.

J is TRBJ2-7 and V is TRBV10-2; weak D call: TRBD1 (6 bases). There are 13 residues in the CDR3. The V end lost 6 bases, the J end lost 2 bases, and 11 bases lay between the germline ends. From germline, CDR1 is WSHSY and CDR2 SAAADI. CDR3 protein: CASRNTGTYEQYF. The CDR3 region has the DNA TGCGCCAGCAGAAACACAGGGACCTACGAGCAGTACTTC.

V and J are TRBV29-1 and TRBJ1-3; D is possibly TRBD1 (5 bases). V shed 7 bases and J shed 3 bases, with 13 bases lying between them. Germline CDR1 reads SQVTM; CDR2 reads ANQGSEA. The CDR3 contains 13 residues. The CDR3: CSAVGTFGNTIYF. The CDR3 region has the DNA TGCAGCGCTGTCGGGACTTTTGGAAACACCATATATTTT. The full variable domain, with the rest looked up from reference TRBV29-1 and TRBJ1-3, is SAVISQKPSRDICQRGTSLTIQCQVDSQVTMMFWYRQQPGQSLTLIATANQGSEATYESGFVIDKFPISRPNLTFSTLTVSNMSPEDSSIYLCSAVGTFGNTIYFGEGSWLTVV.

The rearrangement joins TRBV18 to TRBJ2-7; TRBD2 aligns across 7 bases. This CDR3 is 15 amino acids long. Per germline, CDR1 KGHSH and CDR2 LQKENI. Trimming at V came to 8 bases and at J to 3 bases, leaving 13 bases not matched to a gene. The CDR3 sequence: CASDAGVSSFYEQYF. In DNA form, the CDR3 reads TGTGCCAGCGACGCGGGGGTTTCCTCATTCTACGAGCAGTACTTC.

This chain uses TRBV6-6 with TRBJ2-3; the match to TRBD2 covers 8 bases. Germline loops: CDR1 MNHNY, CDR2 SVGAGI (reference sequence). CDR3 size: 16 residues. Trimming took 4 bases from V and 5 from J; bases not matched to a gene: 11. In nucleotides, the CDR3 is TGTGCCAGCAGTTTTTGGACTAGCAGAAAACAAGATACGCAGTATTTT. It is translated as CASSFWTSRKQDTQYF.

The chain has TRBV28 and TRBJ2-7; 7 bases align to TRBD1. CDR3 length: 15 amino acids. The germline V gene encodes CDR1 MDHEN and CDR2 SYDVKM. J lost 6 bases, V lost 5 bases, and 13 bases had no gene match. This CDR3 reads CASSKPTGLRGEQYF. The DNA for the CDR3 is TGTGCCAGCAGTAAGCCGACAGGGCTAAGGGGCGAGCAGTACTTC.

The chain employs TRBV18 and TRBJ1-5, with TRBD1 matching 8 bases. Trimming cost V 5 bases and J 9 bases; bases outside gene matches: 9. The CDR3 is 14 residues long. From germline, CDR1 is KGHSH and CDR2 LQKENI. Here the CDR3 reads CASSETGDSSPQHF. The DNA of the CDR3 is TGTGCCAGCTCAGAGACAGGGGATAGTTCGCCCCAGCATTTT.

This clone was observed a few times. The V gene is TRBV30, the J gene TRBJ1-4; 7 bases match TRBD1. Germline-derived CDR1 and CDR2 are GTSNPN and SVGIG (reference sequence). V trimming: 4 bases; J trimming: 5 bases; junction bases outside the gene matches: 4. CDR3 length equals 13 residues. The CDR3 protein is CAWTGQLNEKLFF. The CDR3 DNA sequence: TGTGCCTGGACGGGACAGTTGAATGAAAAACTGTTTTTT.

This rearrangement joins TRBV4-1 to TRBJ2-5, with 8 bases fitting TRBD2. This CDR3 spans 16 amino acids. CDR1 is MGHRA and CDR2 is YSYEKL in the germline V gene. V shed 0 bases and J 7 bases; nucleotides not matched to a gene: 10. The CDR3 loop is CASSQDLGSGKVTQYF. The CDR3 nucleotides are TGCGCCAGCAGCCAAGATCTCGGTAGCGGGAAGGTGACCCAGTACTTC.

This rearrangement joins TRBV19 to TRBJ2-5, with 9 positions matching TRBD2. The CDR3 has 17 amino acids. With 5 bases clipped from V and 0 bases from J, the junction kept 10 bases outside the gene matches. In germline, CDR1 is LNHDA, CDR2 SQIVND (reference sequence). DNA for the CDR3: TGTGCCAGTAGTCGGGGGCCCCTAGCGGGATACCAAGAGACCCAGTACTTC. Residues: CASSRGPLAGYQETQYF.

The chain has TRBV9 and TRBJ2-1; 14 bases are shared with TRBD2. This CDR3 has 18 amino acids. Trimming removed 4 bases from V and 6 bases from J; junction bases left unmatched: 12. CDR1 and CDR2 from the germline V gene are SGDLS and YYNGEE. CDR3 amino acids: CASSPRLAGGPSSNEQFF. The CDR3 DNA reads as TGTGCCAGCAGCCCTCGACTAGCGGGAGGGCCTAGTAGCAATGAGCAGTTCTTC.

The chain uses TRBV25-1 and TRBJ1-1, with a tentative D call TRBD1 (5 bases). The CDR3 covers 13 residues. The germline CDR1 and CDR2 sequences are MGHDK and SYGVNS. Trimming left V 3 bases short and J 5 bases short, with 10 bases between. CDR3 amino acids: CASSEGGETEAFF. DNA for the CDR3: TGTGCCAGCAGTGAGGGGGGGGAAACTGAAGCTTTCTTT.

This clone was detected once. The DNA of the CDR3 is TGTGCCAGCCGACGACAGACCGGCACCGGGGAGCTGTTTTTT. Amino acids: CASRRQTGTGELFF. The V gene is TRBV2, the J gene TRBJ2-2, with D possibly TRBD1 on 5 matching bases. CDR3 size: 14 residues. CDR1 SNHLY and CDR2 FYNNEI come from the germline V gene. Trimming took off 8 bases at V and 4 bases at J, with 14 bases between the two ends.

The chain carries TRBV27 and TRBJ1-5, with 9 nucleotides matching TRBD1. V was pared by 3 bases and J by 0 bases, with 6 bases of the junction left unmatched. The germline V gene encodes CDR1 MNHEY and CDR2 SMNVEV (reference sequence). The CDR3 has 17 residues. The CDR3 region is CASSFTGQGVSNQPQHF. CDR3 nucleotide sequence: TGTGCCAGCAGTTTTACGGGACAGGGAGTTAGCAATCAGCCCCAGCATTTT.

In DNA, the CDR3 is TGTGCCAGCAGCTTACGGTTTTCTACGGAGCAGTACTTC. It specifies CASSLRFSTEQYF. The chain carries TRBV7-6 and TRBJ2-7; D ambiguous. CDR1 and CDR2 (germline): SGHVS, FNYEAQ. V was clipped by 2 bases and J by 7 bases, with 12 bases between them. This CDR3 contains 13 residues.

The chain employs TRBV5-1 and TRBJ2-3; 9 nucleotides agree with TRBD1. V shed 0 bases and J 5 bases; nucleotides not matched to a gene: 10. Germline CDR1 reads SGHRS; CDR2 reads YFSETQ. The CDR3 runs to 17 residues. CDR3 amino acids: CASSLGLGTGFGDTQYF. CDR3 DNA: TGCGCCAGCAGCTTGGGTTTAGGGACAGGGTTTGGAGATACGCAGTATTTT.

This clone has only one observation. V gene TRBV6-5 combines with J gene TRBJ2-1; 13 bases line up with TRBD2. Trimming cost V 0 bases and J 7 bases; bases outside gene matches: 3. The CDR3 totals 16 residues. CDR1 and CDR2 (germline): MNHEY, SVGAGI. In nucleotides, the CDR3 is TGTGCCAGCAGTTACTCATTGACTAGCGGGAGGAATGAGCAGTTCTTC. Its translation is CASSYSLTSGRNEQFF.

The chain is built from TRBV30 and TRBJ2-3; D uncertain. The CDR3 is made up of 13 amino acids. Germline V CDR1 and CDR2: GTSNPN, SVGIG (reference sequence). Trimming removed 4 bases at V and 0 bases at J, with 8 bases between. The CDR3 reads CAWTRDSTDTQYF. DNA of the CDR3: TGTGCCTGGACCCGAGATAGCACAGATACGCAGTATTTT.

The chain uses TRBV6-4 and TRBJ2-3; no clear D gene. V lost 0 bases, J lost 6 bases, and 16 bases lay in between. The CDR3 consists of 16 residues. The germline V gene has CDR1 MRHNA and CDR2 SNTAGT. The DNA for the CDR3 is TGTGCCAGCAGTGACTCTCCAGAGGCACGTTTGGATACGCAGTATTTT. Encoded protein: CASSDSPEARLDTQYF.

The chain recombines TRBV27 with TRBJ2-7, with 9 nucleotides matching TRBD1. Looked up from germline, CDR1 is MNHEY and CDR2 is SMNVEV (reference sequence). The ends lost 5 bases at V and 5 bases at J; junction bases unmatched: 10. The CDR3 loop spans 15 amino acids. The CDR3 coding sequence is TGTGCCAGCAGTCCATGGGACAGGGTTCGCCACGAGCAGTACTTC. This encodes CASSPWDRVRHEQYF.

The rearrangement joins TRBV10-3 to TRBJ2-5, with 9 bases matching TRBD1. With 9 bases clipped from V and 2 bases from J, the junction kept 7 bases outside the gene matches. Germline V lookup: CDR1 ENHRY, CDR2 SYGVKD. The CDR3 covers 14 residues. CDR3: CAMAGGQGQETQYF. CDR3 nucleotide sequence: TGTGCCATGGCAGGGGGACAGGGACAAGAGACCCAGTACTTC.

This chain uses TRBV5-4 with TRBJ2-5; D is perhaps TRBD2 (6 bases). Trimming shortened V by 4 bases and J by 4 bases, and 14 bases separated the two germline ends. The CDR3 extends over 14 amino acids. Germline loops: CDR1 SGHNT, CDR2 YYREEE (reference sequence). CDR3: CASSPLGGPETQYF. CDR3 nucleotides: TGTGCCAGCAGCCCACTAGGAGGGCCAGAGACCCAGTACTTC.

This clone was seen only once. The V and J genes are TRBV5-1 and TRBJ2-3; D remains ambiguous. Trimming removed 6 bases at V and 2 bases at J, with 7 bases between. The CDR3 extends over 12 amino acids. Germline V CDR1 and CDR2: SGHRS, YFSETQ. In DNA, the CDR3 is TGCGCCAGCAAACGGGTCACAGATACGCAGTATTTT. It encodes CASKRVTDTQYF. Supplemented by reference TRBV5-1 and TRBJ2-3, the full variable domain reads KAGVTQTPRYLIKTRGQQVTLSCSPISGHRSVSWYQQTPGQGLQFLFEYFSETQRNKGNFPGRFSGRQFSNSRSEMNVSTLELGDSALYLCASKRVTDTQYFGPGTRLTVL.

This sequence joins TRBV5-4 and TRBJ2-3; 10 nucleotides line up with TRBD2. V trimming: 4 bases; J trimming: 2 bases; junction bases outside the gene matches: 7. CDR1 and CDR2 (germline): SGHNT, YYREEE (reference sequence). This CDR3 has 16 amino acids. The CDR3 coding sequence is TGTGCCAGCAGCAAGAGGACTAGCGGAAACACAGATACGCAGTATTTT. It is translated as CASSKRTSGNTDTQYF.

The chain couples TRBV28 to TRBJ1-2; D might be TRBD1 (5 bases). The germline V gene encodes CDR1 MDHEN and CDR2 SYDVKM. CDR3 length: 16 residues. V lost 3 bases to trimming and J lost 2 bases, with 16 bases between them. The CDR3 sequence: CASSFPGSDLNYGYTF. Here the CDR3 DNA reads TGTGCCAGCAGTTTCCCAGGGTCAGACCTGAACTATGGCTACACCTTC.